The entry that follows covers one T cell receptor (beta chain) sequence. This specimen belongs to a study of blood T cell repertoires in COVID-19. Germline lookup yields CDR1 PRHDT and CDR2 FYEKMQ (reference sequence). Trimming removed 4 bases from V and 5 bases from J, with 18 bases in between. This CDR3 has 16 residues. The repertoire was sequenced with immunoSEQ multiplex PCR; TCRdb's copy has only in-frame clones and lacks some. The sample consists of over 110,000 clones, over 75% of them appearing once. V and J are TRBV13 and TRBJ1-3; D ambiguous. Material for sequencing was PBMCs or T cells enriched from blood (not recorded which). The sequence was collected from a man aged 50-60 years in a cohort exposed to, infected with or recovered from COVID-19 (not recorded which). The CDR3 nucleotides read TGTGCCAGCAGCTCCCCACGGGGATATATAAGAAACACCATATATTTT. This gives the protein CASSSPRGYIRNTIYF.